This TCR beta chain was obtained from a study of T cell repertoires in cytomegalovirus infection. The overall study: TCR beta signatures that were public indicated CMV infection and matching HLA type. Points from the study as a whole: HLA-C-restricted CMV clonotypes gave the most frequent clonotype in two of eight donors. There were carriers of CMV plus the relevant HLA, and cumulative public TCR beta family frequency identified them.

Losses at the gene ends were 4 bases for V and 6 bases for J; bases not matched to a gene: 6. The CDR3 spans 15 residues. TCRdb re-derived calls from the reads in MiXCR, one entry per CDR3 protein. The sample contains hundreds of thousands of distinct CDR3 sequences, roughly 46% of which appear only once. As concerns this clonotype: Its antigen is undetermined.

The sample here was cultured PBMCs, taken from culture after CMV antigen stimulation. The clonotype was recovered from a human donor in good health (CMV status not recorded). Some clones in this sample may be carry-over from other donors' samples. The chain uses TRBV12-3 or TRBV12-4 and TRBJ2-2; TRBD2 matches 9 bases. The CDR3 protein is CASSSVGGGAGELFF. The CDR3 bases are TGTGCCAGCAGTTCCGTCGGCGGGGGGGCCGGGGAGCTGTTTTTT.